This T cell receptor (beta chain) was recovered during a study of cytotoxic CD8 clonotypes in ibrutinib-treated CLL. As for the study in general: Mean values per sample were a few hundred thousand productive templates and 93,000 or so productive rearrangements.

CDR3 length: 11 residues. Trimming took 4 bases from V and 1 from J, leaving 4 bases between them. The germline V gene encodes CDR1 GTSNPN and CDR2 SVGIG (reference sequence). Only in-frame clones appear in the TCRdb table, and some are missing; sequencing was by immunoSEQ multiplex PCR. Of some 120,000 clones in the sample, around 84% were seen once. This receptor was obtained from a human donor with chronic lymphocytic leukemia. V and J are TRBV30 and TRBJ1-1; D ambiguous. Sequencing used PBMCs, obtained after 24 months of ibrutinib treatment. This CDR3 is CAWNENTEAFF. The CDR3 DNA reads as TGTGCCTGGAATGAGAACACTGAAGCTTTCTTT.